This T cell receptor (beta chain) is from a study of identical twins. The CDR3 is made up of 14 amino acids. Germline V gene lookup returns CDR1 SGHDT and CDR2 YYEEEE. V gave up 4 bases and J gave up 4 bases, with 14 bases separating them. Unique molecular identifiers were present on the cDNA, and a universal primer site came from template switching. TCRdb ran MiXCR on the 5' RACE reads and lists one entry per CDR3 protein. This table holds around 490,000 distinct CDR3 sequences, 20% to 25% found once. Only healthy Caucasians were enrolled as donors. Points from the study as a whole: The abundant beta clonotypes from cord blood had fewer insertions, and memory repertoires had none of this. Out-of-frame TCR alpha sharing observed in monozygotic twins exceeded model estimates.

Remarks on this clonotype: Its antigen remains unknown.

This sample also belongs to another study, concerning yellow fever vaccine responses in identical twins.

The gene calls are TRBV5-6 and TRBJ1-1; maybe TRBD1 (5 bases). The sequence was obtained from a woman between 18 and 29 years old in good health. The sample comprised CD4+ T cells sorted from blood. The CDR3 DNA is TGTGCCAGCAGCCCTCTGGGGGTGAGCACTGAAGCTTTCTTT. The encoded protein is CASSPLGVSTEAFF. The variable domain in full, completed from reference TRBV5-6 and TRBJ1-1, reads DAGVTQSPTHLIKTRGQQVTLRCSPKSGHDTVSWYQQALGQGPQFIFQYYEEEERQRGNFPDRFSGHQFPNYSSELNVNALLLGDSALYLCASSPLGVSTEAFFGQGTRLTVV.